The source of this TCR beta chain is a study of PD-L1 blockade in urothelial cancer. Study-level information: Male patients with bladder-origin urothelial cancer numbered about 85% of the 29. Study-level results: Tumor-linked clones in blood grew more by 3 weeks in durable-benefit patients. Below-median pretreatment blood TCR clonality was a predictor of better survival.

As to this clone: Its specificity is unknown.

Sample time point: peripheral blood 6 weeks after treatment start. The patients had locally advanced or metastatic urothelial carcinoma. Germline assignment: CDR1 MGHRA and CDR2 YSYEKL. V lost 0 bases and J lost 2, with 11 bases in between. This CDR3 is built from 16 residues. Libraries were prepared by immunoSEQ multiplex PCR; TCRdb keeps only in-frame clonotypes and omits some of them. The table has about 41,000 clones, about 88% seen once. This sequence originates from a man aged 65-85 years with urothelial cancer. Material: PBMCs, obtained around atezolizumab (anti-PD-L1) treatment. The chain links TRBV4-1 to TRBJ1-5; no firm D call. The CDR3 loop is CASSQEGSLGNQPQHF. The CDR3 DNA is TGCGCCAGCAGCCAAGAGGGGAGTCTCGGCAATCAGCCCCAGCATTTT.